This T cell receptor beta chain was identified in a study of regulatory T cells in long-lasting Graves disease (dated by TCRdb to the early 2020s). With regard to the full study: Newly diagnosed Graves' disease patients had taken antithyroid drugs for less than 3 months. A total of around 35 samples were covered by TCR sequencing, comprising roughly 13 persistent and approximately 20 newly diagnosed Graves' disease patients. Patients with persistent Graves' disease were compared with patients with newly diagnosed Graves' disease using TCR sequencing and RNA sequencing of peripheral blood. The study was registered as a clinical trial and conducted in China.

With regard to this clonotype: There is no known antigen for this receptor. The sample holds no much larger clone one base away, and base qualities are not on file.

Library generation was performed with multiplex PCR. Sequencing used an Illumina HiSeq 4000. CDR3 regions were amplified by Arm-PCR with iRepertoire HTBI primers to construct TCR beta libraries. PCR products were gel purified before sequencing. In the authors' own workflow: A total of 60 to 80 TRBV and approximately 15 TRBJ segments were identified across samples and were used for gene usage analysis of CDR3 amino acid clonotypes. Filtered high-quality paired reads were merged into contigs using COPE and FqMerger. BLAST was used to align contigs to the IMGT TRBV, TRBD and TRBJ reference genes, and CDR3 was defined following IMGT. Any clonotype with a frequency above 0.1% was counted as a highly expanded clone. Repertoire diversity was measured by Shannon entropy, and V-J evenness by the Gini coefficient. Clonotypes shared by more than one individual were considered public. In-frame beta chains were kept once TCRdb had trimmed the public reads at Q25 with fastp and called clones with MiXCR. Each CDR3 protein appears once, grouped with its most common genes and DNA. These V and J calls derive from TCRdb rather than the authors' analysis. Within this sample are a few hundred thousand distinct CDR3 sequences, with 16% of them counted one time only. The ten largest clones take up about 32% of the sample.

Broader findings and caveats from the paper: TRBV28, TRBJ1-2 and TRBJ2-5 were preferentially used in persistent disease, while TRBV20-1 and TRBJ2-1 were favored in newly diagnosed disease. Sequencing and analysis were restricted to the TCR beta chain. Compared with newly diagnosed patients, persistent Graves' disease patients had lower TCR Shannon entropy and fewer highly expanded clones, which suggests clonal expansion. The small sample size was acknowledged by the authors as a limitation that may reduce accuracy. Because the primary lesion, thyroid tissue, could not be accessed, the study looked at peripheral blood alone. Persistent patients shared more public clonotypes among themselves (fewer than 3,000) than newly diagnosed patients did (more than 950).

The germline V gene (reference sequence) supplies CDR1 SGHNT and CDR2 YYREEE. Measured from the cysteine to the phenylalanine, the CDR3 is 15 residues long. Just CDR3 DNA is preserved here, 45 bases in frame from base 1. The trim is 4 bases for V and 7 bases for J, with a gap of 21 bases between the germline ends. The time point label corresponds to: newly diagnosed GD, antithyroid drugs for less than 3 months. For both TCR sequencing and RNA sequencing, RNA was extracted from PBMCs in TRIzol. The diagnosis of Graves' disease was made according to American Thyroid Association guidelines. The patients came from an endocrinology department in Xi'an, China. Each patient gave around 9 milliliters of peripheral blood, collected in an EDTA anticoagulant tube. PBMCs were isolated by Ficoll Paque Plus density gradient separation without further T cell sorting. An Agilent 2100 Bioanalyzer and agarose gel were used to check RNA quality, and a NanoDrop 2000 was used to measure RNA concentration.

These same data were also listed under a study on T cells in Graves' hyperthyroidism and ophthalmopathy. Drawing on the second study: Stable Graves' hyperthyroidism was defined as the absence of progression to ophthalmopathy over 18 months of follow-up. Hyperthyroidism patients were newly diagnosed, had a disease duration of under 2 months, and were aged 18 to 65 years. Patients with uncontrolled infections, other autoimmune diseases, pregnancy or lactation were excluded. Clinical symptoms, serum thyroxine and TRAb, thyroid ultrasound, and orbital computed tomography formed the basis for the diagnoses. For the first round of RT-PCR on the TCR CDR3, the HTBI primer set was used together with the Qiagen OneStep RT-PCR kit. Most expanded thyroid clonotypes (frequency above 0.001) were also found in blood, which suggests that blood repertoires may mirror thyroid immune responses. A model built on a 13 V-J signature distinguished ophthalmopathy from stable hyperthyroidism, reaching around 87% sensitivity and under 84% specificity in cross-validation and 80%/75% in testing. In validation, the model predicted progression to ophthalmopathy with roughly 70% sensitivity and approximately 78% specificity, a median of around 6.6 months before onset. To identify distinguishing TCR V-J signatures, a discovery cohort of 90 to 100 patients was used, comprising roughly 45 with Graves' ophthalmopathy and approximately 58 with stable Graves' hyperthyroidism. Prospective prediction of ophthalmopathy was tested in an independent validation cohort of approximately 19 hyperthyroidism patients and 17 patients who later progressed to ophthalmopathy. The approximately 98 discovery patients were randomly divided into training and test sets at a 7:3 ratio. In addition, the study compared T-cell repertoires in thyroid tissue and in blood from roughly 6 Graves' hyperthyroidism patients. After blood sampling, hyperthyroidism patients were treated with methimazole at a starting dose of 30 mg daily, and ophthalmopathy patients were treated with high-dose intravenous methylprednisolone. Libraries were constructed in a second round of multiplex PCR, after which size selection and purification were carried out. Paired-end sequencing of the libraries was performed with 100 bp reads on an Illumina HiSeq2000. SOAPnuke was used to process the raw data, throwing out any read that contained adapters or uncalled bases, had a mean Phred below 15, or lacked an exact constant-primer or identifier match. High-quality paired reads were merged with COPE v1.2.5, and unique nucleotide sequences were defined as clonotypes. Clonotypes were aligned to IMGT TRBV, TRBD and TRBJ reference segments using MiTCR v1.1. Only V-J combinations with frequency above 0.0001, covering 99% to 99.2% of repertoires, were analysed. The TCS score was defined as the ratio of F50 (clonal expansion) to E x V (chaos), calculated using BLOSUM62-based TCRdist between CDR3 peptides within each V-J. Welch's t-statistics and random forest reduced 500 to 550 V-J features to 13, which were used in a naive Bayes classifier (R e1071). No statistical method was used to fix the sample size in advance, and group allocation was not hidden from the investigators. The paper describes TCR Vbeta CDR3 sequencing of 130 to 150 peripheral blood samples, made up of under 50 ophthalmopathy patients, around 78 hyperthyroidism patients and 17 progressor patients.

This material consisted of peripheral blood mononuclear cells (PBMCs), taken at new diagnosis, from a patient treated with antithyroid drugs. The source of this sequence is a middle-aged man with Graves disease. Donor details come from another sample of the same person, matched by shared clones. The chain couples TRBV5-4 to TRBJ2-7; the D region possibly corresponds to TRBD1 (6 bases align). CDR3 protein: CASSPGLGARGEQYF. The nucleotides read TGTGCCAGCAGCCCAGGACTGGGGGCGAGGGGAGAGCAGTACTTC.